These 32 T cell receptor beta chains were sequenced from one sample in a study of T cells in localized non-small cell lung cancer. TCRdb keeps only in-frame clones here, not all; method: immunoSEQ multiplex PCR. The sample has under 15,000 clones, about 86% seen once. The sequencing here drew on peripheral blood, taken before any cancer treatment. Receptors originate from a male donor older than 55 with stage I lung adenocarcinoma.

CDR3 DNA sequence: TGTGCCAGCAGCCGAATTCTTGGGACAGGCTATGGCTACACCTTC. Its translation is CASSRILGTGYGYTF. This chain connects TRBV5-8 to TRBJ1-2; 8 nucleotides line up with TRBD1. This CDR3 comprises 15 residues. The V and J ends lost 4 bases and 4 bases, in that order; junction bases with no gene match: 9. CDR1 SGHTS and CDR2 YDEGEE come from the germline V gene.

The gene calls are TRBV7-8 and TRBJ1-6; D call uncertain. CDR3 length: 11 residues. The germline V gene has CDR1 SGHVS and CDR2 FQNEAQ. Trimming shortened V by 1 base and J by 14 bases, and 6 bases separated the two germline ends. This CDR3 reads CASSLGETLHF. The CDR3 DNA is TGTGCCAGCAGCTTAGGTGAAACCCTCCACTTT.

V gene TRBV10-3 combines with J gene TRBJ2-3; 9 nucleotides align to TRBD2. The J segment lost 0 bases and the V segment lost 6 bases, leaving 4 bases of the junction unmatched. Germline CDR1 ENHRY, CDR2 SYGVKD. This CDR3 is built from 15 residues. In DNA, the CDR3 is TGTGCCATCAGCAGACTAGCGGTTAGCACAGATACGCAGTATTTT. It encodes CAISRLAVSTDTQYF.

The chain is built from TRBV6-1 and TRBJ2-2; 7 nucleotides agree with TRBD1. J gave up 7 bases and V 6 bases, and 8 bases lay outside the gene matches. CDR3 length: 14 residues. Germline CDR1 and CDR2: MNHNS and SASEGT. CDR3 DNA sequence: TGTGCCAGCAGCGACACAGGGGCTTTCGGGGAGCTGTTTTTT. Encoded protein: CASSDTGAFGELFF.

This chain joins TRBV7-8 and TRBJ2-1; possible D gene TRBD1, 6 bases. CDR1 is SGHVS, CDR2 FQNEAQ, per germline. Trimming removed 3 bases at V and 4 bases at J, with 10 bases between. The CDR3 length is 14 residues. In DNA form, the CDR3 reads TGTGCCAGCAGCTTCTTGACAGGTTACAATGAGCAGTTCTTC. Translating gives CASSFLTGYNEQFF.

V is TRBV9 and J is TRBJ1-2; TRBD1 might be the D (6 bases). CDR3 length: 15 amino acids. Germline CDR1 is SGDLS and CDR2 is YYNGEE. Trimming left V 4 bases short and J 6 bases short, with 19 bases between. Here the CDR3 DNA reads TGTGCCAGCAGCCTCGCCCGGGGGGGCGGCCATGGCTACACCTTC. Its protein product is CASSLARGGGHGYTF.

For this clone: The sample has other DNA sequences that encode this CDR3 too. The rearrangement joins TRBV2 to TRBJ2-2; perhaps TRBD2 as D (6 bases). Germline V lookup: CDR1 SNHLY, CDR2 FYNNEI. The ends were cut back, 5 bases at V and 8 bases at J, with 18 bases in the middle. The CDR3 covers 15 residues. The CDR3 spells CASSLSAGSRGELFF. In DNA, the CDR3 is TGTGCCAGCAGTTTATCAGCGGGCAGCCGTGGGGAGCTGTTTTTT.

The V and J genes are TRBV7-9 and TRBJ2-1; D not certain. V lost 1 base and J 7 bases, leaving 14 bases between the germline ends. The CDR3 runs to 15 residues. The germline CDR1 and CDR2 sequences are SEHNR and FQNEAQ (reference sequence). In DNA form, the CDR3 reads TGTGCCAGCAGCTTAGTGCTAGTTGGTATGAATGAGCAGTTCTTC. Translation: CASSLVLVGMNEQFF.

The chain couples TRBV5-1 to TRBJ1-5; no clear D gene. The CDR3 is 13 amino acids. V lost 4 bases and J lost 2, with 7 bases in between. The germline V gene encodes CDR1 SGHRS and CDR2 YFSETQ. The CDR3 bases are TGCGCCAGCAGCCCCCAAGGCAATCAGCCCCAGCATTTT. It encodes CASSPQGNQPQHF.

This clone was detected a few times. J is TRBJ2-7 and V is TRBV28; the D gene is possibly TRBD1 (6 bases). The CDR3 contains 12 residues. Germline V lookup: CDR1 MDHEN, CDR2 SYDVKM. V lost 6 bases to trimming and J lost 4 bases, with 10 bases between them. The CDR3 DNA reads TGTGCCAGCAGGACCAGGGGTTACGAGCAGTACTTC. This gives the protein CASRTRGYEQYF. Full variable domain (missing parts from reference TRBV28 and TRBJ2-7): DVKVTQSSRYLVKRTGEKVFLECVQDMDHENMFWYRQDPGLGLRLIYFSYDVKMKEKGDIPEGYSVSREKKERFSLILESASTNQTSMYLCASRTRGYEQYFGPGTRLTVT.

The chain joins TRBV28 to TRBJ1-5, with D maybe TRBD1 (6 bases). The germline V gene has CDR1 MDHEN and CDR2 SYDVKM. Trimming pared 6 bases from V and 4 bases from J, leaving 16 bases between. This CDR3 spans 15 amino acids. The CDR3 DNA reads TGTGCCAGCAGCACCCTGGGGGCGGGGAATCAGCCCCAGCATTTT. Protein sequence: CASSTLGAGNQPQHF.

The chain employs TRBV2 and TRBJ2-2, with 7 bases that match TRBD1. Trimming cost V 7 bases and J 6 bases; bases outside gene matches: 8. This CDR3 spans 14 amino acids. Germline V CDR1 and CDR2: SNHLY, FYNNEI. The CDR3: CASTRQGMAGELFF. In nucleotides, the CDR3 is TGTGCCAGCACCCGACAGGGAATGGCCGGGGAGCTGTTTTTT.

The chain uses TRBV7-8 and TRBJ1-5; weak D call: TRBD1 (6 bases). V was trimmed by 4 bases and J by 8 bases, leaving 18 bases between them. CDR1 SGHVS and CDR2 FQNEAQ come from the germline V gene. This CDR3 region has 15 residues. The CDR3, as DNA: TGTGCCAGCAGCTCAGGGCGGACAGATCTCGAGCCCCAGCATTTT. This codes for CASSSGRTDLEPQHF.

To note about this clone: The junction and the germline gene differ at one end; a read error may be behind it. The CDR3 loop reads CASSEGYGNTGELFF. CDR3 sequence (DNA): TGTGCCAGCAGCGAAGGTTACGGTAACACCGGGGAGCTGTTTTTT. The rearrangement uses TRBV2 and TRBJ2-2; the D is unclear. Looked up from germline, CDR1 is SNHLY and CDR2 is FYNNEI. The CDR3 is made up of 15 amino acids.

Only a few counts were recorded for this clone. The chain is built from TRBV20-1 and TRBJ2-2; D not certain. The germline CDR1 and CDR2 sequences are DFQATT and SNEGSKA (reference sequence). The length of the CDR3 is 11 residues. Trimming left V 5 bases short and J 8 bases short, with 9 bases between. The CDR3 here is CSAYLRGELFF. CDR3 bases: TGCAGTGCTTATTTGCGGGGGGAGCTGTTTTTT.

The gene calls are TRBV18 and TRBJ1-3; unclear D gene. The CDR3 length is 15 residues. V dropped 6 bases and J dropped 0 bases, with 12 bases sitting between them. Per the germline V gene, CDR1 is KGHSH and CDR2 is LQKENI. CDR3 amino acids: CASSSEGSSGNTIYF. For the CDR3, the DNA is TGTGCCAGCTCCTCCGAAGGGTCCTCTGGAAACACCATATATTTT.

The chain is built from TRBV5-1 and TRBJ1-1; 11 nucleotides agree with TRBD1. V dropped 3 bases and J dropped 5; count of bases not matched to a gene: 6. CDR3 length equals 15 residues. Germline CDR1 reads SGHRS; CDR2 reads YFSETQ. CDR3 sequence: CASSSRTGGWTEAFF. CDR3 in DNA: TGCGCCAGCAGCTCCCGGACAGGGGGCTGGACTGAAGCTTTCTTT.

The genes are TRBV19 and TRBJ1-2; 7 bases agree with TRBD1. After removal of 10 bases from V and 8 bases from J, the junction contained 10 bases not matched to a gene. Germline CDR1 is LNHDA and CDR2 is SQIVND (reference sequence). The CDR3 contains 12 residues. CDR3 sequence: CAITGRGRGYTF. As DNA, the CDR3 is TGTGCCATTACCGGCAGGGGGAGAGGCTACACCTTC.

The CDR3 is CASSYLGRTEAFF. The CDR3 nucleotides are TGTGCCAGCAGTTACCTTGGTAGGACTGAAGCTTTCTTT. The chain is built from TRBV6-5 and TRBJ1-1; D unclear. The germline V gene has CDR1 MNHEY and CDR2 SVGAGI. The CDR3 runs to 13 residues. V was shortened by 2 bases and J by 5 bases, with 9 bases between the two germline ends.

V gene TRBV11-2 combines with J gene TRBJ2-7; a possible D gene is TRBD1 (6 bases). Germline V gives CDR1 SGHAT, CDR2 FQNNGV. The CDR3 extends over 14 amino acids. V was shortened by 11 bases and J by 0 bases, with 17 bases between the two germline ends. The CDR3 DNA reads as TGTGCCTGCCGGGACACACAAAACTCCTACGAGCAGTACTTC. Protein: CACRDTQNSYEQYF. Variable domain in full (rest from reference TRBV11-2 and TRBJ2-7): EAGVAQSPRYKIIEKRQSVAFWCNPISGHATLYWYQQILGQGPKLLIQFQNNGVVDDSQLPKDRFSAERLKGVDSTLKIQPAKLEDSAVYLCACRDTQNSYEQYFGPGTRLTVT.

This sequence joins TRBV18 and TRBJ1-6; the D gene is possibly TRBD1 (6 bases). Germline loops: CDR1 KGHSH, CDR2 LQKENI. The CDR3 has 16 amino acids. V shed 4 bases and J shed 0 bases, with 10 bases lying between them. DNA of the CDR3: TGTGCCAGCTCACAACAGGGACCCTCCTATAATTCACCCCTCCACTTT. Protein sequence: CASSQQGPSYNSPLHF.

V usage is TRBV7-9 and J usage is TRBJ2-1; 8 nucleotides align to TRBD2. The CDR3 covers 16 residues. The J segment lost 2 bases and the V segment lost 1 base, leaving 4 bases of the junction unmatched. Germline CDR1 reads SEHNR; CDR2 reads FQNEAQ (reference sequence). CDR3 nucleotides: TGTGCCAGCAGCTTAGGGGGACTAGGGGCCTACAATGAGCAGTTCTTC. Translated, it gives CASSLGGLGAYNEQFF.

The gene calls are TRBV5-4 and TRBJ2-2, with D possibly matching TRBD1 (5 bases). The CDR3 has 14 amino acids. Germline V CDR1 and CDR2: SGHNT, YYREEE (reference sequence). Trimming pared 1 base from V and 3 bases from J, leaving 7 bases between. The CDR3 region has the DNA TGTGCCAGCAGCTTGATGACAGACACCGGGGAGCTGTTTTTT. The encoded protein is CASSLMTDTGELFF.

The V and J genes are TRBV6-1 and TRBJ1-1; D not resolved. The CDR3 covers 11 residues. Germline CDR1 and CDR2: MNHNS and SASEGT. V gave up 8 bases and J gave up 4 bases, with 8 bases separating them. Here the CDR3 reads CASSKVTEAFF. The CDR3 DNA sequence: TGTGCCAGCTCCAAAGTCACTGAAGCTTTCTTT.

V gene TRBV19 combines with J gene TRBJ1-3, with a possible D match to TRBD1 (5 bases). The CDR3 is 15 amino acids. CDR1 LNHDA and CDR2 SQIVND come from the germline V gene (reference sequence). The V and J ends lost 5 bases and 0 bases respectively, with 11 bases between them. The DNA for the CDR3 is TGTGCCAGTAGTCCCATTGACAGCTCTGGAAACACCATATATTTT. Encoded protein: CASSPIDSSGNTIYF.

The genes are TRBV6-1 and TRBJ2-1; D gene uncertain. Trimming removed 6 bases from V and 6 bases from J, with 15 bases in between. This CDR3 is 14 amino acids long. Per germline, CDR1 MNHNS and CDR2 SASEGT. CDR3 amino acids: CASSGPLKRNEQFF. In nucleotides, the CDR3 is TGTGCCAGCAGCGGACCGCTGAAGCGCAATGAGCAGTTCTTC.

Only one count was recorded for this clone. J is TRBJ1-1 and V is TRBV14, with unresolved D. The CDR3 is 15 amino acids. Germline V gene lookup returns CDR1 SGHDN and CDR2 FVKESK. The ends were cut back, 1 base at V and 4 bases at J, with 13 bases in the middle. The CDR3 bases are TGTGCCAGCAGCCAAGGAGTAGGGTGGGCCACTGAAGCTTTCTTT. Translation: CASSQGVGWATEAFF.

The chain carries TRBV5-1 and TRBJ2-4, with D possibly matching TRBD2 (5 bases). The CDR3 covers 16 residues. Between the trimmed V and J ends, which lost 3 bases and 6 bases, there was a span of 19 bases. Germline-derived CDR1 and CDR2 are SGHRS and YFSETQ. The DNA of the CDR3 is TGCGCCAGCAGCTCTCTCCTCGGGAAAAGTGGAAACATTCAGTACTTC. Translated, it gives CASSSLLGKSGNIQYF.

This clone was counted once. A read error may produce the germline difference seen at one junction end. J is TRBJ2-7 and V is TRBV7-7, with 16 bases that match TRBD2. Germline assignment: CDR1 SSHAT and CDR2 FNYEAQ (reference sequence). The CDR3 totals 22 residues. The CDR3 here is CASSLATGTSGRDGVFGYEQYF. CDR3 DNA: TGTGCTAGCAGCTTAGCGACCGGGACTAGCGGGAGGGATGGGGTTTTCGGCTACGAGCAGTACTTC.

This clone came up a few times. The chain uses TRBV5-6 and TRBJ1-3, with a weak D call TRBD1 (6 bases). V lost 4 bases to trimming and J lost 2 bases, with 13 bases between them. CDR1 SGHDT and CDR2 YYEEEE come from the germline V gene. This CDR3 contains 15 residues. CDR3 residues: CASSPRRTAGNTIYF. For the CDR3, the DNA is TGTGCCAGCAGCCCACGTAGGACAGCTGGAAACACCATATATTTT. Complete variable domain (other parts from reference TRBV5-6 and TRBJ1-3): DAGVTQSPTHLIKTRGQQVTLRCSPKSGHDTVSWYQQALGQGPQFIFQYYEEEERQRGNFPDRFSGHQFPNYSSELNVNALLLGDSALYLCASSPRRTAGNTIYFGEGSWLTVV.

DNA for the CDR3: TGTGCCAGCACCCGGGACTTCTTCGGCACTGAAGCTTTCTTT. The encoded protein is CASTRDFFGTEAFF. The chain has TRBV7-2 and TRBJ1-1; D is possibly TRBD1 (5 bases). The germline V gene has CDR1 SGHTA and CDR2 FQGNSA. The CDR3 has 14 residues. Trimming pared 7 bases from V and 4 bases from J, leaving 16 bases between.

The genes are TRBV9 and TRBJ2-3; either TRBD1 or TRBD2 may fit D (5 bases each). Trimming removed 3 bases at V and 2 bases at J, with 16 bases between. Germline V gene lookup returns CDR1 SGDLS and CDR2 YYNGEE. The CDR3 totals 16 residues. DNA for the CDR3: TGTGCCAGCAGCGCCCGAGGGGACGGGATCACAGATACGCAGTATTTT. Protein sequence: CASSARGDGITDTQYF.